The next 26 T cell receptor beta chains were all read from a single sample in a study of blood T cell repertoires in COVID-19. TCRdb's copy holds only in-frame clones and misses some; the assay was immunoSEQ multiplex PCR. The sample holds roughly 200,000 clones, 80% to 90% seen once. Sequenced material: peripheral blood. The source of these receptors is a woman of 80 years or more with acute or convalescent COVID-19.

The V call is TRBV10-1, the J call TRBJ2-1; 12 nucleotides line up with TRBD2. The V gene end was trimmed by 4 bases and the J gene end by 2 bases; junction bases not matched to a gene: 0. Germline V lookup: CDR1 WNHNN, CDR2 SYGVQD (reference sequence). The CDR3 has 15 amino acids. CDR3 nucleotide sequence: TGCGCCAGCAGTGGACTAGCGGGAGCCTACAATGAGCAGTTCTTC. It translates to CASSGLAGAYNEQFF.

The chain uses TRBV15 and TRBJ1-4; TRBD1 aligns across 8 bases. J was trimmed by 3 bases and V by 11 bases; bases with no gene match: 5. Germline V gene lookup returns CDR1 LNHNV and CDR2 YYDKDF (reference sequence). The CDR3 runs to 13 residues. This CDR3 reads CAVRRGPNEKLFF. The CDR3 nucleotides read TGTGCCGTGCGCAGGGGGCCTAATGAAAAACTGTTTTTT.

The chain uses TRBV7-3 and TRBJ1-1, with D unclear. Germline V gene data show CDR1 as SGHTA and CDR2 as FQGTGA. Trimming took off 2 bases at V and 0 bases at J, with 10 bases between the two ends. This CDR3 contains 15 residues. CDR3 residues: CASSLYSLMNTEAFF. CDR3 nucleotides: TGTGCCAGCAGCTTATATAGTCTGATGAACACTGAAGCTTTCTTT.

The CDR3 sequence is CASSSQGNQETQYF. CDR3 sequence (DNA): TGCGCCAGCAGCTCACAGGGGAACCAAGAGACCCAGTACTTC. The chain couples TRBV5-1 to TRBJ2-5; 7 bases fit TRBD1. The CDR3 consists of 14 residues. The ends lost 3 bases at V and 0 bases at J; junction bases unmatched: 2. Germline CDR1 and CDR2: SGHRS and YFSETQ.

The genes are TRBV6-5 and TRBJ1-2; weak D call: TRBD1 (5 bases). This CDR3 has 16 amino acids. Germline V CDR1 and CDR2: MNHEY, SVGAGI. Trimming pared 2 bases from V and 0 bases from J, leaving 13 bases between. The CDR3 is CASSYLGQPANYGYTF. The CDR3 DNA sequence: TGTGCCAGCAGTTACCTGGGGCAACCCGCTAACTATGGCTACACCTTC.

The J gene is TRBJ2-1, the V gene TRBV6-4; 7 bases agree with TRBD2. Trimming removed 4 bases from V and 3 bases from J; junction bases left unmatched: 6. The germline CDR1 and CDR2 sequences are MRHNA and SNTAGT. CDR3 length equals 15 residues. CDR3 sequence: CASSVGSGYYNEQFF. The CDR3 DNA is TGTGCCAGCAGTGTTGGTAGCGGGTACTACAATGAGCAGTTCTTC.

The rearrangement uses TRBV3-1 (or the pseudogene TRBV3-2) and TRBJ2-3; the match to TRBD2 covers 8 bases. Germline loops: CDR1 LGHDT, CDR2 YNNKEL (reference sequence). V was clipped by 0 bases and J by 2 bases; unmatched bases: 4. This CDR3 spans 16 amino acids. The CDR3 DNA reads TGTGCCAGCAGCCAAGATGCGGGAGGTTCCACAGATACGCAGTATTTT. Encoded protein: CASSQDAGGSTDTQYF.

CDR3 coding DNA: TGTGCCACTCAAAGTGGAACAGGGTACTATGGCTACACCTTC. This codes for CATQSGTGYYGYTF. This chain connects TRBV6-5 to TRBJ1-2; D possibly corresponds to TRBD1 (6 bases). This CDR3 region has 14 residues. V was cut by 10 bases and J by 3 bases, with 18 bases left in between. Germline values: CDR1 MNHEY, CDR2 SVGAGI.

The chain joins TRBV6-6 to TRBJ2-3; D remains unclear. Germline V gene sequence: CDR1 MNHNY, CDR2 SVGAGI (reference sequence). The CDR3 runs 12 residues. Trimming removed 2 bases at V and 3 bases at J, with 3 bases between. The CDR3, as DNA: TGTGCCAGCAGTTACGCGACAGATACGCAGTATTTT. Residues: CASSYATDTQYF.

This chain connects TRBV7-8 to TRBJ2-1; 10 bases fit TRBD2. The CDR3 length is 13 residues. The germline CDR1 and CDR2 sequences are SGHVS and FQNEAQ. With V trimmed by 8 bases and J by 2 bases, 0 bases remained unmatched. The CDR3 sequence: CASGLAAYNEQFF. The CDR3 DNA reads as TGTGCCAGCGGACTAGCGGCCTACAATGAGCAGTTCTTC.

This clone has only a few counts. The chain carries TRBV7-2 and TRBJ2-7; D is possibly TRBD1 (6 bases). Germline V gene sequence: CDR1 SGHTA, CDR2 FQGNSA. The CDR3 runs 14 residues. V was cut by 7 bases and J by 2 bases, with 15 bases left in between. DNA for the CDR3: TGTGCCAGCACCTTCGGGACAAGGACCTACGAGCAGTACTTC. Translated: CASTFGTRTYEQYF.

The V gene is TRBV2, the J gene TRBJ1-2, with 8 bases lining up with TRBD1. V trimming: 6 bases; J trimming: 8 bases; junction bases outside the gene matches: 11. Germline V gene sequence: CDR1 SNHLY, CDR2 FYNNEI. This CDR3 is 14 amino acids long. In nucleotides, the CDR3 is TGTGCCAGCAGGGAGGACAGGGCCGCTAGCGGCTACACCTTC. Its translation is CASREDRAASGYTF. The full variable domain, in which reference TRBV2 and TRBJ1-2 provide the parts outside the CDR3, is EPEVTQTPSHQVTQMGQEVILRCVPISNHLYFYWYRQILGQKVEFLVSFYNNEISEKSEIFDDQFSVERPDGSNFTLKIRSTKLEDSAMYFCASREDRAASGYTFGSGTRLTVV.

This clone was seen a single time. The V call is TRBV7-9, the J call TRBJ1-2, with 7 positions matching TRBD1. The V segment lost 3 bases and the J segment 4 bases; nucleotides outside the gene matches: 5. Germline V gene sequence: CDR1 SEHNR, CDR2 FQNEAQ (reference sequence). The CDR3 runs to 14 residues. The CDR3 spells CASSFGGQSYGYTF. The CDR3 bases are TGTGCCAGCAGCTTTGGGGGACAGAGCTATGGCTACACCTTC. The variable domain in full, completed from reference TRBV7-9 and TRBJ1-2, reads DTGVSQNPRHKITKRGQNVTFRCDPISEHNRLYWYRQTLGQGPEFLTYFQNEAQLEKSRLLSDRFSAERPKGSFSTLEIQRTEQGDSAMYLCASSFGGQSYGYTFGSGTRLTVV.

V usage is TRBV7-2 and J usage is TRBJ2-7; D not resolved. Trimming shortened V by 3 bases and J by 2 bases, and 17 bases separated the two germline ends. The germline gives CDR1 SGHTA, CDR2 FQGNSA. The CDR3 consists of 16 residues. Written as DNA, the CDR3 is TGTGCCAGCAGCTTTAATGTTATCGCGAGCGCCTACGAGCAGTACTTC. Amino acids: CASSFNVIASAYEQYF.

The V and J genes are TRBV18 and TRBJ2-7; 9 bases are shared with TRBD2. V shed 2 bases, J shed 7 bases, and the junction held 12 bases outside the gene matches. This CDR3 comprises 16 residues. CDR1 and CDR2 (germline): KGHSH, LQKENI. Here the CDR3 reads CASSPSSGRLKGEQYF. The CDR3 DNA sequence: TGTGCCAGCTCACCAAGTAGCGGGAGACTCAAGGGGGAGCAGTACTTC.

V is TRBV4-2 and J is TRBJ2-1, with D possibly being TRBD2 (6 bases). CDR1 LGHNA and CDR2 YNFKEQ come from the germline V gene. Trimming cost V 3 bases and J 2 bases, with 8 bases left between them. This CDR3 region has 14 residues. The CDR3 DNA sequence: TGTGCCAGCAGCCACCGGACTACCTACAATGAGCAGTTCTTC. This translates into CASSHRTTYNEQFF.

This chain uses TRBV7-2 with TRBJ2-4; D might be TRBD1 (6 bases). Trimming took off 2 bases at V and 0 bases at J, with 17 bases between the two ends. This CDR3 is built from 18 residues. Germline V lookup: CDR1 SGHTA, CDR2 FQGNSA. CDR3 region: CASSLRQVGFLAKNIQYF. The CDR3 region has the DNA TGTGCCAGCAGCTTAAGACAGGTCGGCTTCCTAGCCAAAAACATTCAGTACTTC.

The chain combines TRBV6-2 or TRBV6-3 with TRBJ2-5, with D possibly matching TRBD2 (7 bases). The CDR3 length is 14 residues. Trimming took 6 bases from V and 1 from J, leaving 12 bases between them. Germline assignment: CDR1 MNHEY and CDR2 SVGEGT. The CDR3 DNA is TGTGCCAGCAGCAGAGGGGGGGGCCAAGAGACCCAGTACTTC. Translation: CASSRGGGQETQYF.

The chain links TRBV3-1 (or the pseudogene TRBV3-2) to TRBJ2-2; no clear D gene. CDR1 is LGHDT and CDR2 is YNNKEL in the germline V gene (reference sequence). V was clipped by 0 bases and J by 4 bases, with 3 bases between them. The length of the CDR3 is 13 residues. The CDR3 protein is CASSQDRTGELFF. In DNA, the CDR3 is TGTGCCAGCAGCCAAGACCGCACCGGGGAGCTGTTTTTT.

The CDR3 is CASSQENGQGYTF. As DNA, the CDR3 is TGCGCCAGCAGCCAAGAGAATGGACAGGGCTACACCTTC. This chain uses TRBV4-3 with TRBJ1-2; a possible D gene is TRBD1 (6 bases). The CDR3 covers 13 residues. Trimming took off 0 bases at V and 8 bases at J, with 10 bases between the two ends. The germline gives CDR1 LGHNA, CDR2 YSLEER.

This clone appeared a single time. CDR3 in DNA: TGTGCCAGCAGTGAGGGCAGGGGTAATCAGCCCCAGCATTTT. Amino acid sequence: CASSEGRGNQPQHF. The chain employs TRBV2 and TRBJ1-5; TRBD1 might be the D (6 bases). The V and J ends lost 3 bases and 4 bases respectively, with 10 bases between them. The germline V gene has CDR1 SNHLY and CDR2 FYNNEI. This CDR3 has 14 amino acids.

This clone came up once. J is TRBJ2-7 and V is TRBV28, with 8 bases matching TRBD1. Germline CDR1 MDHEN, CDR2 SYDVKM. J gave up 7 bases and V 6 bases, and 17 bases lay outside the gene matches. CDR3 length: 16 amino acids. The CDR3 loop reads CASSSRQGKGSGEQYF. CDR3 coding DNA: TGTGCCAGCAGCTCCAGACAGGGGAAGGGGTCGGGTGAGCAGTACTTC.

This sequence joins TRBV7-2 and TRBJ1-2; D not resolved. V lost 5 bases to trimming and J lost 7 bases, with 20 bases between them. Germline V gene sequence: CDR1 SGHTA, CDR2 FQGNSA. This CDR3 spans 15 amino acids. DNA of the CDR3: TGTGCCAGCAGCCATAACGCTTTTGGATCGGGTGGCTACACCTTC. As protein: CASSHNAFGSGGYTF.

V usage is TRBV7-2 and J usage is TRBJ1-5, with D uncertain. V gave up 0 bases and J gave up 0 bases, with 9 bases separating them. Looked up from germline, CDR1 is SGHTA and CDR2 is FQGNSA. The length of the CDR3 is 16 residues. The CDR3 reads CASSLAYSYSNQPQHF. CDR3 coding DNA: TGTGCCAGCAGCTTAGCGTACAGTTATAGCAATCAGCCCCAGCATTTT. The full variable domain, its missing parts supplied by reference TRBV7-2 and TRBJ1-5, is GAGVSQSPSNKVTEKGKDVELRCDPISGHTALYWYRQSLGQGLEFLIYFQGNSAPDKSGLPSDRFSAERTGGSVSTLTIQRTQQEDSAVYLCASSLAYSYSNQPQHFGDGTRLSIL.

V gene TRBV30 combines with J gene TRBJ2-7, with 13 positions matching TRBD2. V was clipped by 4 bases and J by 6 bases; unmatched bases: 3. CDR1 GTSNPN and CDR2 SVGIG come from the germline V gene (reference sequence). The length of the CDR3 is 13 residues. CDR3 sequence (DNA): TGTGCCTGGATAACTAGCGGGAGGGCCGAGCAGTACTTC. This codes for CAWITSGRAEQYF.

This chain links TRBV4-2 with TRBJ1-2; the D gene is possibly TRBD1 (6 bases). Germline V gives CDR1 LGHNA, CDR2 YNFKEQ. V lost 3 bases and J 2 bases, leaving 19 bases between the germline ends. This CDR3 is built from 17 residues. The CDR3 protein is CASSQDHGQLGNYGYTF. The DNA for the CDR3 is TGTGCCAGCAGCCAGGACCACGGACAGCTGGGGAACTATGGCTACACCTTC.